One sample yielded the 28 T cell receptor beta chains listed below, sequenced in a study of vaccination effects on CD4 cells after COVID-19. The assay was immunoSEQ multiplex PCR, and TCRdb's table has in-frame clones only and misses some. The sample includes around 30,000 clones, around 79% of them seen just once. Their specific antigens are unknown. Before sequencing took place, the ViraFEST assay used viral peptide pools to expand antigen-specific CD4+ T cells. Culture proceeded for more than nine days, and CD4+ T cells were then isolated. Participants completed two doses of the BNT162b2 or mRNA-1273 vaccine. The material was CD4+ T cells from PBMCs cultured with HCoV-NL63 spike peptides, obtained after COVID-19 vaccination. All receptors come from a human donor who received a COVID-19 vaccine.

The chain carries TRBV19 and TRBJ2-3, with D uncertain. The CDR3 totals 14 residues. CDR1 and CDR2 (germline): LNHDA, SQIVND (reference sequence). Trimming shortened V by 7 bases and J by 2 bases, and 13 bases separated the two germline ends. In DNA, the CDR3 is TGTGCCAGTAATTTTAGGGATAACACAGATACGCAGTATTTT. Amino acids: CASNFRDNTDTQYF.

The chain carries TRBV12-2 and TRBJ2-3; no check of the table's D call, TRBD2, against the DNA was made. TRBV12-2 represents a pseudogene. The CDR3 consists of 17 residues. CDR3 protein: CASRIRPTITSTDTQYF. The CDR3 nucleotides are TGTGCAAGTCGCATCAGGCCGACTATAACTAGCACAGATACGCAGTATTTT.

The CDR3 DNA follows: TGTGCCAGCAGTCCAAGACAGGGTCAAGGCTACACCTTC. It specifies CASSPRQGQGYTF. J is TRBJ1-2 and V is TRBV12-3 or TRBV12-4; 7 nucleotides match TRBD1. This CDR3 is built from 13 residues. Losses at the gene ends were 5 bases for V and 8 bases for J; bases not matched to a gene: 8.

The genes are TRBV6-5 and TRBJ1-2; tentatively, D is TRBD1 (5 bases). Trimming took 6 bases from V and 13 from J, leaving 18 bases between them. The CDR3 has 12 amino acids. From germline, CDR1 is MNHEY and CDR2 SVGAGI. CDR3 DNA sequence: TGTGCCAGCAGCCCGGGGCAGGGCTCTTCCACCTTC. Protein sequence: CASSPGQGSSTF.

The chain carries TRBV29-1 and TRBJ1-5, with D possibly TRBD1 on 5 matching bases. The CDR3 extends over 13 amino acids. V was cut by 7 bases and J by 2 bases, with 12 bases left in between. Germline CDR1 reads SQVTM; CDR2 reads ANQGSEA. The chain's CDR3 is CSARGGGNQPQHF. Here the CDR3 DNA reads TGCAGCGCCCGTGGGGGGGGCAATCAGCCCCAGCATTTT.

The rearrangement uses TRBV27 and TRBJ1-3, with a tentative D call TRBD1 (5 bases). The CDR3 runs 15 residues. Germline-derived CDR1 and CDR2 are MNHEY and SMNVEV (reference sequence). V was shortened by 6 bases and J by 0 bases, with 12 bases between the two germline ends. In nucleotides, the CDR3 is TGTGCCAGCAGAGGTGCGGGACGCTCTGGAAACACCATATATTTT. This sequence encodes CASRGAGRSGNTIYF.

V gene TRBV11-3 combines with J gene TRBJ2-7; D perhaps matches TRBD1 (6 bases). The CDR3 runs 14 residues. Between the trimmed V and J ends, which lost 5 bases and 1 base, there was a span of 12 bases. Germline CDR1 is SGHNT and CDR2 is YENEEA. The DNA for the CDR3 is TGTGCCAGCAGCCCTGGACAGAATTCCTACGAGCAGTACTTC. This gives the protein CASSPGQNSYEQYF. Combining the CDR3 with reference TRBV11-3 and TRBJ2-7 gives the whole variable domain EAGVVQSPRYKIIEKKQPVAFWCNPISGHNTLYWYLQNLGQGPELLIRYENEEAVDDSQLPKDRFSAERLKGVDSTLKIQPAELGDSAVYLCASSPGQNSYEQYFGPGTRLTVT.

The chain has TRBV3-1 (or the pseudogene TRBV3-2) and TRBJ1-6; tentatively, D is TRBD1 (6 bases). CDR3 size: 19 residues. Germline V CDR1 and CDR2: LGHDT, YNNKEL (reference sequence). Trimming stripped 0 bases from V and 0 bases from J, with 15 bases between. CDR3 sequence reads: CASSQDPYRASSYNSPLHF. CDR3 sequence (DNA): TGTGCCAGCAGCCAAGACCCATACAGGGCGAGCTCCTATAATTCACCCCTCCACTTT.

This clone has a single count. J is TRBJ2-5 and V is TRBV19; D is ambiguous. The V gene's germline CDR1 is LNHDA and CDR2 SQIVND (reference sequence). The CDR3 extends over 15 amino acids. Trimming cost V 5 bases and J 5 bases, with 18 bases left between them. The CDR3 region is CASSETMTRSETQYF. Here the CDR3 DNA reads TGTGCCAGTAGTGAGACGATGACACGGTCGGAGACCCAGTACTTC.

The chain is built from TRBV10-3 and TRBJ1-2, with 7 positions matching TRBD1. J gave up 8 bases and V 4 bases, and 10 bases lay outside the gene matches. This CDR3 is 14 amino acids long. The germline gives CDR1 ENHRY, CDR2 SYGVKD. CDR3: CAISVGDRALGYTF. The CDR3 bases are TGTGCCATCAGTGTCGGAGACAGGGCATTGGGCTACACCTTC.

This clone was seen only once. The chain employs TRBV29-1 and TRBJ2-4, with a possible D match to TRBD2 (6 bases). The CDR3 sequence is 15 residues long. CDR1 is SQVTM and CDR2 is ANQGSEA in the germline V gene. The germline V and J ends were trimmed by 5 bases and 6 bases, with 20 bases remaining between them. CDR3 in DNA: TGCAGCGTTTCGAGCCTTCCGGCTAGCGTAAACATTCAGTACTTC. It yields the protein CSVSSLPASVNIQYF.

V is TRBV5-1 and J is TRBJ1-1, with no clear D. CDR1 is SGHRS and CDR2 is YFSETQ in the germline V gene. The V and J ends lost 7 bases and 0 bases respectively, with 10 bases between them. CDR3 size: 13 residues. The CDR3: CASWENMNTEAFF. The CDR3 bases are TGCGCCAGCTGGGAGAACATGAACACTGAAGCTTTCTTT.

This chain connects TRBV5-1 to TRBJ2-7; TRBD2 agrees at 9 bases. Germline-derived CDR1 and CDR2 are SGHRS and YFSETQ. The CDR3 extends over 17 amino acids. Trimming took 4 bases from V and 5 from J; bases not matched to a gene: 16. CDR3 residues: CASSPLPPLAGSHEQYF. In DNA form, the CDR3 reads TGCGCCAGCAGCCCTCTACCTCCGCTAGCGGGGTCTCACGAGCAGTACTTC.

This clone is a singleton in its sample. V is TRBV15 and J is TRBJ2-1; 9 bases map to TRBD2. Germline assignment: CDR1 LNHNV and CDR2 YYDKDF (reference sequence). This CDR3 is 16 amino acids long. Losses at the gene ends were 0 bases for V and 7 bases for J; bases not matched to a gene: 7. CDR3 coding DNA: TGTGCCACCAGCAGAGATAGTTTGACTAGCGGAAATGAGCAGTTCTTC. Its translation: CATSRDSLTSGNEQFF. The whole variable domain, filled in from reference TRBV15 and TRBJ2-1, reads DAMVIQNPRYQVTQFGKPVTLSCSQTLNHNVMYWYQQKSSQAPKLLFHYYDKDFNNEADTPDNFQSRRPNTSFCFLDIRSPGLGDTAMYLCATSRDSLTSGNEQFFGPGTRLTVL.

This chain connects TRBV5-1 to TRBJ2-3, with 8 bases matching TRBD2. Germline assignment: CDR1 SGHRS and CDR2 YFSETQ. The CDR3 consists of 13 residues. V gave up 5 bases and J gave up 2 bases; unmatched junction bases: 1. CDR3 DNA sequence: TGCGCCAGCAGGCGGGGGGACACAGATACGCAGTATTTT. As protein: CASRRGDTDTQYF.

The chain combines TRBV9 with TRBJ1-1; possible D gene TRBD1, 5 bases. The ends were cut back, 1 base at V and 0 bases at J, with 10 bases in the middle. Looked up from germline, CDR1 is SGDLS and CDR2 is YYNGEE. CDR3 length equals 15 residues. CDR3 sequence reads: CASSVQGLLNTEAFF. The DNA for the CDR3 is TGTGCCAGCAGCGTACAGGGCTTATTGAACACTGAAGCTTTCTTT.

This chain uses TRBV28 with TRBJ1-5, with D hard to call. V was trimmed by 6 bases and J by 4 bases, leaving 7 bases between them. Germline lookup yields CDR1 MDHEN and CDR2 SYDVKM. The CDR3 spans 12 residues. CDR3 DNA sequence: TGTGCCAGCAGGTTTGAAAATCAGCCCCAGCATTTT. Translation gives CASRFENQPQHF.

The V call is TRBV10-1, the J call TRBJ2-1; tentatively, D is TRBD2 (6 bases). The V gene's germline CDR1 is WNHNN and CDR2 SYGVQD (reference sequence). Trimming took 3 bases from V and 8 from J, leaving 14 bases between them. This CDR3 is 14 amino acids long. The CDR3 sequence: CASSDGGSIHEQFF. In DNA form, the CDR3 reads TGCGCCAGCAGTGACGGGGGTTCGATCCATGAGCAGTTCTTC.

The chain links TRBV19 to TRBJ1-2, with D tentatively TRBD1 (6 bases). Germline V lookup: CDR1 LNHDA, CDR2 SQIVND (reference sequence). With 4 bases removed from V and 7 bases from J, the gap between germline ends came to 13 bases. The CDR3 consists of 13 residues. The CDR3 bases are TGTGCCAGTAGTACGACCAGGGGAATTGGCTACACCTTC. The encoded protein is CASSTTRGIGYTF.

A few counts support this clone. V usage is TRBV19 and J usage is TRBJ1-1; no definite D call. The CDR3 contains 12 residues. The germline V gene has CDR1 LNHDA and CDR2 SQIVND (reference sequence). Trimming took 7 bases from V and 3 from J, leaving 9 bases between them. Written as DNA, the CDR3 is TGTGCCAGTAAGGCGGACCACACTGAAGCTTTCTTT. Encoded protein: CASKADHTEAFF.

J is TRBJ1-4 and V is TRBV7-2; D is uncertain. This CDR3 has 13 residues. Trimming stripped 1 base from V and 5 bases from J, with 5 bases between. Germline V gene data show CDR1 as SGHTA and CDR2 as FQGNSA. The CDR3 is CASSLGSNEKLFF. The CDR3 bases are TGTGCCAGCAGCTTAGGGTCGAATGAAAAACTGTTTTTT.

The chain uses TRBV2 and TRBJ1-2; D is possibly TRBD1 (5 bases). Per the germline V gene, CDR1 is SNHLY and CDR2 is FYNNEI. The CDR3 is 15 amino acids. Trimming took off 2 bases at V and 4 bases at J, with 14 bases between the two ends. This CDR3 reads CASSEPSAGPYGYTF. As DNA, the CDR3 is TGTGCCAGCAGTGAACCCTCGGCAGGGCCCTATGGCTACACCTTC.

The gene calls are TRBV18 and TRBJ1-4; TRBD1 aligns across 8 bases. Germline V gives CDR1 KGHSH, CDR2 LQKENI. Unmatched junction bases numbered 7, after V lost 2 bases and J lost 11 bases. The CDR3 is 14 residues long. This CDR3 is CASSPRQGARKLFF. CDR3 coding DNA: TGTGCCAGCTCACCAAGGCAGGGGGCGAGGAAACTGTTTTTT.

Only a few counts were recorded for this clone. This likely stems from a read error, as it lies one base from a far larger clone. The chain recombines TRBV11-2 with TRBJ2-2; D gene unclear. CDR1 and CDR2 from the germline V gene are SGHAT and FQNNGV. Trimming shortened V by 0 bases and J by 2 bases, and 4 bases separated the two germline ends. The CDR3 runs to 14 residues. The CDR3 loop is CASSLEGNTGELFF. CDR3 bases: TGTGCCAGCAGCTTAGAGGGTAACACCGGGGAGCTGTTTTTT.

This clone was observed once. The V and J genes are TRBV5-1 and TRBJ2-5, with 12 bases matching TRBD1. The J call could be wrong; TRBJ2-7 is a better fit for the DNA end. CDR1 SGHRS and CDR2 YFSETQ come from the germline V gene. This CDR3 has 14 residues. CDR3 sequence: CASSPGQGAREQYF. As DNA, the CDR3 is TGCGCCAGCAGCCCGGGACAGGGGGCGCGCGAGCAGTACTTC.

The genes are TRBV7-2 and TRBJ2-7, with 14 bases matching TRBD2. V dropped 4 bases and J dropped 2; count of bases not matched to a gene: 10. Germline V gene data show CDR1 as SGHTA and CDR2 as FQGNSA. The CDR3 spans 18 residues. CDR3 protein: CASSSQQTSGGVAYEQYF. Here the CDR3 DNA reads TGTGCCAGCAGCTCCCAGCAGACTAGCGGGGGGGTAGCCTACGAGCAGTACTTC.

The CDR3 DNA follows: TGTGCCAGCAGCTTAGCGGGGGGAGGCGGCAATCAGCCCCAGCATTTT. Its protein is CASSLAGGGGNQPQHF. V is TRBV7-9 and J is TRBJ1-5; tentative D call: TRBD1 (5 bases). V was trimmed by 0 bases and J by 2 bases, leaving 11 bases between them. Germline V CDR1 and CDR2: SEHNR, FQNEAQ (reference sequence). This CDR3 contains 16 residues.

The rearrangement joins TRBV4-2 to TRBJ2-7; 7 bases match TRBD2. Germline CDR1 LGHNA, CDR2 YNFKEQ. V trimming: 1 base; J trimming: 13 bases; junction bases outside the gene matches: 7. This CDR3 spans 12 amino acids. The CDR3 coding sequence is TGTGCCAGCAGCCAAGGGGGCGGGACTATATACTTC. Residues: CASSQGGGTIYF.